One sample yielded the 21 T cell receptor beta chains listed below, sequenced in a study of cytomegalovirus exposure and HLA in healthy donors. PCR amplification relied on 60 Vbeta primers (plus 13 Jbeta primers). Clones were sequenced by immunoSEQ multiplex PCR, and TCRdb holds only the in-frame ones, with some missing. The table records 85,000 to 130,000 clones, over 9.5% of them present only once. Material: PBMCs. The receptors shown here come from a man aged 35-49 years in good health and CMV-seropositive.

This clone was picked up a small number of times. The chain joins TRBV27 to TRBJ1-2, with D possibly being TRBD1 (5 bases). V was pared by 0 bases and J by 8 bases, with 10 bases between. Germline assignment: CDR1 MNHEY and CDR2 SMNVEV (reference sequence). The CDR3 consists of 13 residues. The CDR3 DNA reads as TGTGCCAGCAGTTTATCGGGGGGGACCGGCTACACCTTC. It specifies CASSLSGGTGYTF.

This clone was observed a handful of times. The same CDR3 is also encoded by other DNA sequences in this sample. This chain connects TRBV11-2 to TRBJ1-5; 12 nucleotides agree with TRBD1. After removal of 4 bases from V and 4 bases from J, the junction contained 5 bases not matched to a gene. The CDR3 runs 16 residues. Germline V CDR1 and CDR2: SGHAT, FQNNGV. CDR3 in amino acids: CASSSGQGALNQPQHF. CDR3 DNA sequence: TGTGCCAGCAGCTCGGGACAGGGGGCACTAAATCAGCCCCAGCATTTT.

The DNA for the CDR3 is TGTGCCAGCAGCCTCCTTCCCCCGCGGGGACAGGGGAGGAACGAGCAGTACTTC. It is translated as CASSLLPPRGQGRNEQYF. The rearrangement uses TRBV2 and TRBJ2-7, with TRBD1 matching over 10 bases. This CDR3 is built from 18 residues. Germline trimming cut 6 bases from V and 5 bases from J; bases unmatched to any gene: 19. The germline V gene encodes CDR1 SNHLY and CDR2 FYNNEI.

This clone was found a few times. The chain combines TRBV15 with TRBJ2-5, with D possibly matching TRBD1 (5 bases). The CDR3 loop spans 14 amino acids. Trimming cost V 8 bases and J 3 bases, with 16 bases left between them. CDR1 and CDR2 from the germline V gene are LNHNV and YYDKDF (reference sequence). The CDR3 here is CATCEGIGEETQYF. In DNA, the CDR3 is TGTGCCACCTGCGAAGGTATAGGGGAAGAGACCCAGTACTTC. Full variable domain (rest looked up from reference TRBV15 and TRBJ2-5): DAMVIQNPRYQVTQFGKPVTLSCSQTLNHNVMYWYQQKSSQAPKLLFHYYDKDFNNEADTPDNFQSRRPNTSFCFLDIRSPGLGDTAMYLCATCEGIGEETQYFGPGTRLLVL.

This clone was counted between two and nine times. Written as DNA, the CDR3 is TGTGCCAGCAGCCCCTCGGTCCTGAGACTAGCGGGAGGAGATACGCAGTATTTT. It specifies CASSPSVLRLAGGDTQYF. The gene calls are TRBV7-9 and TRBJ2-3; 13 positions match TRBD2. The length of the CDR3 is 18 residues. V lost 5 bases and J lost 5; bases outside the gene matches: 13. The germline V gene has CDR1 SEHNR and CDR2 FQNEAQ (reference sequence). The full variable domain, in which reference TRBV7-9 and TRBJ2-3 provide the parts outside the CDR3, is DTGVSQNPRHKITKRGQNVTFRCDPISEHNRLYWYRQTLGQGPEFLTYFQNEAQLEKSRLLSDRFSAERPKGSFSTLEIQRTEQGDSAMYLCASSPSVLRLAGGDTQYFGPGTRLTVL.

The CDR3 nucleotides read TGCGCCAGCAGCTTGTCAGACTCCTACAATGAGCAGTTCTTC. Amino acid sequence: CASSLSDSYNEQFF. The chain couples TRBV5-1 to TRBJ2-1; D not certain. This CDR3 spans 14 amino acids. V was pared by 1 base and J by 0 bases, with 5 bases between. Germline values: CDR1 SGHRS, CDR2 YFSETQ.

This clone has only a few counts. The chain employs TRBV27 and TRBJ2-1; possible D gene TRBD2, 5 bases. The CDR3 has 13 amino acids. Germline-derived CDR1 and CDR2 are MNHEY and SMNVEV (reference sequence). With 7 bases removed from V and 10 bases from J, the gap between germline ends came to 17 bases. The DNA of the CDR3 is TGTGCCAGCACGAGGCCGGGTTCGGGAGAGCAGTTCTTC. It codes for CASTRPGSGEQFF.

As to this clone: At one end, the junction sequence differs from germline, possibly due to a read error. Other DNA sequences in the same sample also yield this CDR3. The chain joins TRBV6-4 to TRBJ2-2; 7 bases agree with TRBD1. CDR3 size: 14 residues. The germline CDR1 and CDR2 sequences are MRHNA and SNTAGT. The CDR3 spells CASSGGQNTGELFF. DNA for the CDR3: TGTGCCAGCAGTGGGGGACAGAACACAGGGGAGCTGTTTTTC.

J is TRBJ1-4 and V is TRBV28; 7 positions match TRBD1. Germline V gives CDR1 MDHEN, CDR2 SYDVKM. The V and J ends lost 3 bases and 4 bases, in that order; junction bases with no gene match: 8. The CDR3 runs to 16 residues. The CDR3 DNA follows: TGTGCCAGCAGTTTGAGGGGGACAGCGCTTAATGAAAAACTGTTTTTT. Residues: CASSLRGTALNEKLFF.

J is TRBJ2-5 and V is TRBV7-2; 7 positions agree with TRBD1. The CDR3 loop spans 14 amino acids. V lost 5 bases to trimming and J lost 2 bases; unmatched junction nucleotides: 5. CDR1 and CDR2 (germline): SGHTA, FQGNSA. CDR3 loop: CASSRPGQQETQYF. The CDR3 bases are TGTGCCAGCAGCCGCCCGGGACAGCAAGAGACCCAGTACTTC.

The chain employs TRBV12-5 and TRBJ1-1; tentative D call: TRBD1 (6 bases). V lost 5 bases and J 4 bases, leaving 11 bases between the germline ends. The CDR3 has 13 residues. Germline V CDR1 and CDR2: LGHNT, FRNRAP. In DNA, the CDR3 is TGTGCTAGTGGTGGTTTAGGGGGCACTGAAGCTTTCTTT. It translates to CASGGLGGTEAFF.

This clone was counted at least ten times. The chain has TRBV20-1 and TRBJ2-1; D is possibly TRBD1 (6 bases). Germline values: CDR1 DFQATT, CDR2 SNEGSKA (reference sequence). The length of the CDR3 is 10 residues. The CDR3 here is CSAGVGEQFF. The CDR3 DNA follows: TGCAGCGCAGGGGTGGGTGAGCAGTTCTTC.

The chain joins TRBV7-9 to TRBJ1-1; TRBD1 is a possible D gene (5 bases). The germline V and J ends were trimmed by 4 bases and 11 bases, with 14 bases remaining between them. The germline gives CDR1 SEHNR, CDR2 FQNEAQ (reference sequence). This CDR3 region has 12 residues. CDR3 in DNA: TGTGCCAGCAGCTGGGGTCAGGGATACGCTTTCTTT. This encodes CASSWGQGYAFF.

The CDR3 loop is CASRLGQGADTQYF. The CDR3 DNA reads as TGCGCCAGCAGATTAGGACAGGGTGCAGATACGCAGTATTTT. V and J are TRBV5-1 and TRBJ2-3; 8 bases agree with TRBD1. There are 14 residues in the CDR3. From germline, CDR1 is SGHRS and CDR2 YFSETQ. Trimming took 5 bases from V and 4 from J; bases not matched to a gene: 6.

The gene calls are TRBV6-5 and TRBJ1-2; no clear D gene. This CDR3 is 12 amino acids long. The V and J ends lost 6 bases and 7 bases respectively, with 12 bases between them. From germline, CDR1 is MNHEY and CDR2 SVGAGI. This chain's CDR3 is CASSAAPSGYTF. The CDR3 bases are TGTGCCAGCAGCGCCGCGCCGTCTGGCTACACCTTC.

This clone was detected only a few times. CDR3 loop: CASSEEGANTYEQYF. The CDR3 DNA sequence: TGTGCCAGCAGTGAGGAGGGGGCCAATACCTACGAGCAGTACTTC. The J gene is TRBJ2-7, the V gene TRBV6-1, with TRBD1 as a possible D gene (7 bases). Germline lookup yields CDR1 MNHNS and CDR2 SASEGT. V dropped 3 bases and J dropped 2 bases, with 14 bases sitting between them. This CDR3 contains 15 residues.

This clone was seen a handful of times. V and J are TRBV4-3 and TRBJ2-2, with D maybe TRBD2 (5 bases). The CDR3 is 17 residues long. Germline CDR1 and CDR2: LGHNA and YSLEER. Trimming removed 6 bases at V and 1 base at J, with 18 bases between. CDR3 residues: CASSRPSERLNTGELFF. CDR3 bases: TGCGCCAGCAGTCGTCCGAGCGAGCGGTTGAACACCGGGGAGCTGTTTTTT.

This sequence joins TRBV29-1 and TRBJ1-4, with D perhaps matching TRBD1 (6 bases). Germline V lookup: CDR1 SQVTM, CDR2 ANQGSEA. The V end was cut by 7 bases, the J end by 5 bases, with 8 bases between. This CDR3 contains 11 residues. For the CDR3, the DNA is TGCAGCGGGACAGAAAATGAAAAACTGTTTTTT. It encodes CSGTENEKLFF.

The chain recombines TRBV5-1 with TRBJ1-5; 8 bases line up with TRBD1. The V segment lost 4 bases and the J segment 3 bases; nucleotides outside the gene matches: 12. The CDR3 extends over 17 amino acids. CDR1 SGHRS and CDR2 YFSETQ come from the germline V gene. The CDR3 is CASSPGDRTGDNQPQHF. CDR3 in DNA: TGCGCCAGCAGCCCTGGGGACAGGACGGGGGACAATCAGCCCCAGCATTTT.

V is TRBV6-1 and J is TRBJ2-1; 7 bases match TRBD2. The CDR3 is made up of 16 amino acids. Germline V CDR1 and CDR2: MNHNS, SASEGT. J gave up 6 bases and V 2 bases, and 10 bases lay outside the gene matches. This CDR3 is CASSEWGGRAGNEQFF. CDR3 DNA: TGTGCCAGCAGTGAATGGGGGGGGAGGGCCGGCAATGAGCAGTTCTTC.

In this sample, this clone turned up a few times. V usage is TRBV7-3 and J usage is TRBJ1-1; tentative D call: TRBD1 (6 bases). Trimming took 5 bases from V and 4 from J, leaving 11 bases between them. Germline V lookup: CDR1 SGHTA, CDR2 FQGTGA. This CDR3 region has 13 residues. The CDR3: CASSAGVFTEAFF. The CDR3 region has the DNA TGTGCCAGCAGCGCAGGGGTTTTCACTGAAGCTTTCTTT.